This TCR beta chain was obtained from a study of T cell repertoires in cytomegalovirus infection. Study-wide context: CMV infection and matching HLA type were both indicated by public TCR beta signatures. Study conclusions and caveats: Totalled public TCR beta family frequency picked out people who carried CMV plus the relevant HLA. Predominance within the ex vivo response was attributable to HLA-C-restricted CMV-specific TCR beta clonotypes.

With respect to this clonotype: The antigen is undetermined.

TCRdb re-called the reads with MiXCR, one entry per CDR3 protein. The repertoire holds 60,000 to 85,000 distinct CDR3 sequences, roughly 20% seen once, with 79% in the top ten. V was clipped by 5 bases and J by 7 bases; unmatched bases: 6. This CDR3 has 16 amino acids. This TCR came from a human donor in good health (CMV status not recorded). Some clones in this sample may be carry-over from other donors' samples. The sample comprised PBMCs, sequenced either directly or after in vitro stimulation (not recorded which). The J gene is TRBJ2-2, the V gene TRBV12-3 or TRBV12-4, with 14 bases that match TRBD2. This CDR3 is CASSAGGLAGVGELFF. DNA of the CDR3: TGTGCCAGCAGTGCCGGGGGACTAGCGGGAGTCGGGGAGCTGTTTTTT.